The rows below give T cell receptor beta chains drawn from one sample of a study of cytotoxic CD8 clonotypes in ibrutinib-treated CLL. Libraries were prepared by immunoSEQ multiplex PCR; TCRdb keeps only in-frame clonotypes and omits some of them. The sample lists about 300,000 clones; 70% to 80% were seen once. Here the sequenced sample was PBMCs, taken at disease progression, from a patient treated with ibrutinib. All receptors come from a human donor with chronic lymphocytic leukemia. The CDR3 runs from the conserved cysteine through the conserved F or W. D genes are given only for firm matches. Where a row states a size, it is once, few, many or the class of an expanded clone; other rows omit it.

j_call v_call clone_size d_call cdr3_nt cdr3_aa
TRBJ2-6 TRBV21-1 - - TGTGCCAGCAGCGAGGAGGACGGCTCTGGGGCCAACGTCCTGACTTTC CASSEEDGSGANVLTF
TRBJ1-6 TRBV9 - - TGTGCCAGCAGCGTAGGGCCCTCCTATAATTCACCCCTCCACTTT CASSVGPSYNSPLHF
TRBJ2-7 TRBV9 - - TGTGCCAGCAGCTCCGGGGACGGTTACGAGCAGTACTTC CASSSGDGYEQYF
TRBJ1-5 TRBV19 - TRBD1 TGTGCCAGTAGTTTTTGGACAGGGGCTAATCAGCCCCAGCATTTT CASSFWTGANQPQHF
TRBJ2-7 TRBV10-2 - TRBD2 TGCGCCAGCAGTGAGTCGGACCGCGGGGGGGCCTACGAGCAGTACTTC CASSESDRGGAYEQYF
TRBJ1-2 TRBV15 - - TGTGCCACCAGCAGAGCGATGGGGACACCGGACTTC CATSRAMGTPDF
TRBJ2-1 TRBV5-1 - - TGCGCCAGCAGCGATGGCCGACAGAAGCCTGAGCAGTTCTTC CASSDGRQKPEQFF
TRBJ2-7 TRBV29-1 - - TGCAGCGTTGGACAGACTTATGGTTACGAGCAGTACTTC CSVGQTYGYEQYF
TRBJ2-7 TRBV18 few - TGTGCCAGCTCACCGAGGGGGCGGGGCGACGAGCAGTACTTC CASSPRGRGDEQYF
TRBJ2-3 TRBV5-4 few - TGTGCCAGTGGACAGACAAACACAGATACGCAGTATTTT CASGQTNTDTQYF
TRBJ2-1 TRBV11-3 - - TGTGCCAGCAGCTTAGATTCAGGGGATGAGCAGTTCTTC CASSLDSGDEQFF
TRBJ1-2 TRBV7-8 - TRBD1 TGTGCCAGCAGTGGGGACAGGTCCCTGGGTGGCTACACCTTC CASSGDRSLGGYTF
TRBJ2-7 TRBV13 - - TGTGCCAGCAGACCTACCCTTTCCTACGAGCAGTACTTC CASRPTLSYEQYF